Listed below are T cell receptor beta chains from one sample, sequenced in a study of PD-1 blockade in classical Hodgkin lymphoma. The data were produced by immunoSEQ multiplex PCR, yet TCRdb's version contains in-frame clones alone and is incomplete. Of about 20,000 clones detected, around 75% appear once; the ten largest clones hold approximately 22%. The source was peripheral blood mononuclear cells (PBMCs), collected at baseline. Receptors originate from a human donor with classical Hodgkin lymphoma. The CDR3 runs from the conserved cysteine through the conserved F or W. Fields, in order: V gene, clone size, J gene, D gene, CDR3 protein, CDR3 DNA. The D gene is left open where the match is weak. Expanded clones get a size class; other rows say once, few or many, or leave the size out.

TRBV19	few	TRBJ1-5	NA	CASSIRSESNQPQHF	TGTGCCAGTAGTATACGTTCTGAGAGCAATCAGCCCCAGCATTTT
TRBV7-9	NA	TRBJ2-1	TRBD2	CASSFSGGVGNEQFF	TGTGCCAGCAGCTTTAGCGGGGGAGTGGGCAATGAGCAGTTCTTC
TRBV7-2	NA	TRBJ2-7	NA	CASSLSSGGVSSGEQYF	TGTGCCAGCAGCTTAAGCTCAGGAGGGGTCTCCTCGGGCGAGCAGTACTTC
TRBV6-1	NA	TRBJ2-7	NA	CASSRDSTYEQYF	TGTGCCAGCAGCCGGGACTCGACCTACGAGCAGTACTTC
TRBV28	NA	TRBJ2-3	NA	CASSLAGLYPDTQYF	TGTGCCAGCAGTTTAGCGGGCTTATACCCAGATACGCAGTATTTT
TRBV5-6	NA	TRBJ2-1	NA	CASSPPGGYEQFF	TGTGCCAGCAGCCCCCCCGGGGGCTATGAGCAGTTCTTC
TRBV27	NA	TRBJ1-2	TRBD1	CASSEFRGASGYTF	TGTGCCAGCAGTGAATTCAGGGGGGCCTCTGGCTACACCTTC
TRBV6-1	NA	TRBJ2-7	NA	CASSPVNPGGSEQYF	TGTGCCAGCAGTCCTGTTAACCCAGGAGGTTCCGAGCAGTACTTC
TRBV19	few	TRBJ1-5	NA	CASSRVSQPQHF	TGTGCCAGTAGTAGGGTCAGTCAGCCCCAGCATTTT
TRBV19	few	TRBJ2-6	NA	CASSRRQVGAGANVLTF	TGTGCCAGTAGTAGAAGACAGGTCGGCGCTGGGGCCAACGTCCTGACTTTC
TRBV27	NA	TRBJ2-7	NA	CASSSPYEQYF	TGTGCCAGCAGTTCACCCTACGAGCAGTACTTC
TRBV19	NA	TRBJ1-1	TRBD1	CASSTGGLAFF	TGTGCCAGTTCGACAGGGGGGTTGGCTTTCTTT
TRBV5-8	NA	TRBJ2-1	TRBD2	CASSFFRSTSVFNEQFF	TGTGCCAGCAGCTTCTTTAGGTCAACTAGCGTCTTCAATGAGCAGTTCTTC
TRBV30	NA	TRBJ1-1	NA	CAWTPPGVSEAFF	TGTGCCTGGACCCCCCCAGGCGTCTCTGAAGCTTTCTTT
TRBV18	NA	TRBJ2-1	NA	CASSPGLAPYNEQFF	TGTGCCAGCTCACCAGGTCTAGCCCCCTACAATGAGCAGTTCTTC
TRBV6-6	NA	TRBJ1-1	NA	CASSYSAGHAGAFF	TGTGCCAGCAGTTACTCCGCAGGCCACGCAGGAGCTTTCTTT
TRBV4-1	NA	TRBJ2-1	TRBD2	CASSYLAGGLNEQFF	TGCGCCAGCAGCTATCTAGCGGGGGGGCTCAATGAGCAGTTCTTC
TRBV6-5	NA	TRBJ1-1	NA	CASSYDVNTEAFF	TGTGCCAGCAGTTATGACGTGAACACTGAAGCTTTCTTT
TRBV29-1	NA	TRBJ2-3	NA	CSVEELSGAWYF	TGCAGCGTTGAAGAGCTATCGGGGGCGTGGTATTTT
TRBV6-1	few	TRBJ1-5	TRBD1	CASSEGTGVSNQPQHF	TGTGCCAGCAGTGAAGGGACAGGGGTTAGCAATCAGCCCCAGCATTTT
TRBV2	NA	TRBJ2-2	NA	CASSGEWNTGELFF	TGTGCCAGCAGTGGGGAATGGAACACCGGGGAGCTGTTTTTT
TRBV9	NA	TRBJ2-1	TRBD2	CASSVSGGGDEQFF	TGTGCCAGCAGCGTTAGCGGGGGGGGCGATGAGCAGTTCTTC
TRBV6-5	NA	TRBJ2-1	NA	CASASYNEQFF	TGTGCCAGCGCCAGCTACAATGAGCAGTTCTTC
TRBV15	NA	TRBJ2-5	TRBD1	CATSRAVQGVETQYF	TGTGCCACCAGCAGAGCGGTACAGGGGGTGGAGACCCAGTACTTC
TRBV6-1	NA	TRBJ2-2	NA	CASSVEAMVRTGELFF	TGTGCCAGCAGTGTCGAAGCGATGGTTAGGACCGGGGAGCTGTTTTTT
TRBV4-1	medium-sized	TRBJ2-7	NA	CASSQEEARTYEQYF	TGCGCCAGCAGCCAAGAGGAGGCAAGGACCTACGAGCAGTACTTC
TRBV19	NA	TRBJ2-1	NA	CASSRRQAHNEQFF	TGTGCCAGTAGTAGGAGACAGGCCCACAATGAGCAGTTCTTC
TRBV9	NA	TRBJ1-2	NA	CASSVAVGGYTF	TGTGCCAGCAGCGTAGCCGTGGGTGGCTACACCTTC
TRBV6-5	NA	TRBJ1-5	TRBD1	CASSSDRNSNQPQHF	TGTGCCAGCAGCTCGGACAGGAATAGCAATCAGCCCCAGCATTTT
TRBV14	NA	TRBJ2-4	NA	CASSQGNAKNIQYF	TGTGCCAGCAGCCAGGGCAATGCCAAAAACATTCAGTACTTC
TRBV23-1	once	TRBJ2-7	TRBD1	CASSQFKGDRQGPTYEQYF	TGCGCCAGCAGTCAATTTAAAGGGGATAGACAGGGACCAACCTACGAGCAGTACTTC
TRBV19	NA	TRBJ2-2	TRBD2	CASSNRAGGTGELFF	TGTGCCAGTAGCAATCGAGCGGGGGGAACCGGGGAGCTGTTTTTT
TRBV5-1	NA	TRBJ1-5	NA	CASPASVGQPQHF	TGCGCCAGCCCAGCTTCAGTGGGTCAGCCCCAGCATTTT
TRBV7-9	NA	TRBJ1-1	NA	CASSLGETLGAFF	TGTGCCAGCAGCTTAGGCGAGACTTTGGGCGCTTTCTTT
TRBV9	NA	TRBJ1-2	NA	CASSVDWGSNYGYTF	TGTGCCAGCAGCGTAGACTGGGGCTCTAACTATGGCTACACCTTC
TRBV19	NA	TRBJ2-1	TRBD2	CASSIGLAGGPLGEQFF	TGTGCCAGTAGTATAGGACTAGCGGGAGGGCCGCTAGGTGAGCAGTTCTTC
TRBV6-5	NA	TRBJ2-1	TRBD2	CASSYLITSGANEQFF	TGTGCCAGCAGTTACTTGATTACTAGCGGGGCTAATGAGCAGTTCTTC
TRBV29-1	NA	TRBJ2-7	TRBD2	CSVGAGGPSSYEQYF	TGCAGCGTTGGAGCGGGAGGACCCTCCTCCTACGAGCAGTACTTC
TRBV15	NA	TRBJ1-1	NA	CATSINADSLGGAFF	TGTGCCACCAGCATAAATGCGGACAGTTTGGGGGGAGCTTTCTTT
TRBV10-3	few	TRBJ2-3	NA	CAISVIRAAGFSSSTDTQYF	TGTGCCATCAGTGTCATTAGGGCGGCAGGTTTCTCATCTAGCACAGATACGCAGTATTTT
TRBV2	NA	TRBJ1-2	TRBD1	CASSDRVGGYTF	TGTGCCAGCTCCGACAGGGTTGGAGGCTACACCTTC
TRBV29-1	NA	TRBJ2-5	NA	CSVGLETQYF	TGCAGCGTTGGACTGGAGACCCAGTACTTC
TRBV28	NA	TRBJ2-7	TRBD1	CASSFAGQGFYEQYF	TGTGCCAGCAGTTTTGCGGGACAGGGATTCTACGAGCAGTACTTC
TRBV11-3	once	TRBJ1-1	NA	CASSSGVQNTEAFF	TGTGCCAGCAGCTCCGGGGTCCAGAACACTGAAGCTTTCTTT
TRBV5-4	few	TRBJ2-7	TRBD2	CASSLGTSGSLYEQYF	TGTGCCAGCAGCTTGGGGACTAGCGGGAGTCTCTACGAGCAGTACTTC
TRBV5-1	few	TRBJ2-1	TRBD1	CASTLLGQGANEQFF	TGCGCCAGCACCCTCCTGGGACAGGGGGCTAATGAGCAGTTCTTC
TRBV6-5	NA	TRBJ2-7	NA	CASALLETYEQYF	TGTGCCAGCGCCCTACTTGAAACCTACGAGCAGTACTTC
TRBV7-9	NA	TRBJ1-6	NA	CASSSNGGSSPLHF	TGTGCCAGCAGCTCCAACGGAGGGAGTTCACCCCTCCACTTT
TRBV6-6	once	TRBJ2-5	NA	CASSYMGRQETQYF	TGTGCCAGCAGTTACATGGGGCGCCAAGAGACCCAGTACTTC
TRBV4-1	NA	TRBJ1-1	TRBD1	CASSPKTGGVSEAFF	TGCGCCAGCAGCCCTAAGACAGGGGGAGTTTCTGAAGCTTTCTTT